Presented here are 14 T cell receptor beta chains from one specimen sequenced in a study of siplizumab effects on memory and regulatory T cells. Profiled with immunoSEQ multiplex PCR; TCRdb holds only in-frame clones, not every one. The sample yields tens of thousands of clones, roughly nine tenths seen once. The sequencing input was CD8+ T cells sorted from blood. All receptors derive from a human donor in good health.

The gene calls are TRBV11-2 and TRBJ1-2; TRBD1 agrees at 8 bases. Germline CDR1 reads SGHAT; CDR2 reads FQNNGV. The CDR3 covers 18 residues. The V gene end was trimmed by 5 bases and the J gene end by 7 bases; junction bases not matched to a gene: 21. CDR3 sequence (DNA): TGTGCCAGCAGCCCCCTTCGGTCGACAGGGGCTTCCGAGACTGGCTACACCTTC. This gives the protein CASSPLRSTGASETGYTF.

This rearrangement joins TRBV14 to TRBJ1-1; TRBD1 might be the D (5 bases). The length of the CDR3 is 16 residues. The germline V gene has CDR1 SGHDN and CDR2 FVKESK. V lost 1 base to trimming and J lost 0 bases, with 12 bases between them. The CDR3 sequence is CASSQGRRGMNTEAFF. The CDR3 nucleotides are TGTGCCAGCAGCCAAGGCAGGCGGGGCATGAACACTGAAGCTTTCTTT.

The chain uses TRBV15 and TRBJ1-1; 8 nucleotides agree with TRBD1. V lost 1 base, J lost 4 bases, and 14 bases stayed unmatched. The CDR3 runs 18 residues. Germline V gene lookup returns CDR1 LNHNV and CDR2 YYDKDF (reference sequence). The CDR3 sequence: CATSRGRRDRRRGTEAFF. For the CDR3, the DNA is TGTGCCACCAGCAGAGGGCGGCGGGACAGGCGACGAGGCACTGAAGCTTTCTTT.

V and J are TRBV9 and TRBJ1-3, with D perhaps TRBD1 (5 bases). Germline V gene data show CDR1 as SGDLS and CDR2 as YYNGEE. This CDR3 has 15 residues. The V and J ends lost 3 bases and 1 base respectively, with 11 bases between them. CDR3 amino acids: CASSGREGSGNTIYF. The CDR3 bases are TGTGCCAGCAGCGGGAGGGAGGGGTCTGGAAACACCATATATTTT.

This clone has just one count. The chain employs TRBV13 and TRBJ2-7; D is unclear. The CDR3 contains 14 residues. In germline, CDR1 is PRHDT, CDR2 FYEKMQ (reference sequence). The V end lost 5 bases, the J end lost 0 bases, and 11 bases lay between the germline ends. CDR3 DNA sequence: TGTGCCAGCAGCGGACGGGCAAGCTCCTACGAGCAGTACTTC. As protein: CASSGRASSYEQYF. Full variable domain (outside the CDR3, taken from reference TRBV13 and TRBJ2-7): AAGVIQSPRHLIKEKRETATLKCYPIPRHDTVYWYQQGPGQDPQFLISFYEKMQSDKGSIPDRFSAQQFSDYHSELNMSSLELGDSALYFCASSGRASSYEQYFGPGTRLTVT.

This chain connects TRBV5-5 to TRBJ1-2; D possibly corresponds to TRBD1 (5 bases). Trimming pared 4 bases from V and 0 bases from J, leaving 25 bases between. Germline V gene sequence: CDR1 SGHKS, CDR2 YYEKEE (reference sequence). This CDR3 has 19 amino acids. CDR3 amino acids: CASSQLGLLGATANYGYTF. CDR3 DNA: TGTGCCAGCAGCCAACTCGGTTTATTAGGGGCGACTGCTAACTATGGCTACACCTTC.

The J gene is TRBJ1-6, the V gene TRBV5-1; TRBD1 agrees at 9 bases. CDR1 SGHRS and CDR2 YFSETQ come from the germline V gene. The CDR3 extends over 17 amino acids. Trimming took 0 bases from V and 8 from J; bases not matched to a gene: 9. Written as DNA, the CDR3 is TGCGCCAGCAGCTTGGGGGGCCGAGGGACAGGGCATTCACCCCTCCACTTT. This encodes CASSLGGRGTGHSPLHF.

The V call is TRBV27, the J call TRBJ2-1, with 12 bases identical to TRBD1. CDR1 MNHEY and CDR2 SMNVEV come from the germline V gene (reference sequence). This CDR3 is 14 amino acids long. The V segment lost 4 bases and the J segment 10 bases; nucleotides outside the gene matches: 5. The CDR3 protein is CASSSGTGGIEQFF. The CDR3 DNA sequence: TGTGCCAGCAGTTCCGGGACAGGGGGCATCGAGCAGTTCTTC.

The rearrangement joins TRBV2 to TRBJ1-6; no clear D. CDR3 size: 12 residues. The germline V gene has CDR1 SNHLY and CDR2 FYNNEI. V lost 7 bases and J lost 13, with 14 bases in between. CDR3 sequence (DNA): TGTGCCAGCACCCAATCGACTCGGCCCCTCCACTTT. Its translation is CASTQSTRPLHF.

CDR3 sequence: CSVEDGSSGSYEQYF. In nucleotides, the CDR3 is TGCAGCGTTGAAGATGGGTCCAGCGGCTCCTACGAGCAGTACTTC. The rearrangement joins TRBV29-1 to TRBJ2-7; TRBD2 is a possible D gene (5 bases). Germline V lookup: CDR1 SQVTM, CDR2 ANQGSEA. The CDR3 length is 15 residues. V lost 0 bases and J 0 bases, leaving 12 bases between the germline ends.

The V gene is TRBV7-9, the J gene TRBJ1-2; D gene ambiguous. The CDR3 length is 15 residues. Germline V lookup: CDR1 SEHNR, CDR2 FQNEAQ (reference sequence). The V gene lost 3 bases and the J gene lost 4 bases, with 15 bases spanning the gap. The CDR3 here is CASSLLGSPSYGYTF. As DNA, the CDR3 is TGTGCCAGCAGCTTGTTGGGTTCTCCCTCCTATGGCTACACCTTC.

J is TRBJ1-6 and V is TRBV11-2; maybe TRBD1 (5 bases). This CDR3 spans 15 amino acids. Germline V CDR1 and CDR2: SGHAT, FQNNGV. V gave up 0 bases and J gave up 10 bases, with 13 bases separating them. The DNA for the CDR3 is TGTGCCAGCAGCTTAGACAGGGTTGGTAGCTCACCCCTCCACTTT. Its protein product is CASSLDRVGSSPLHF.

The J gene is TRBJ2-3, the V gene TRBV7-3, with D perhaps TRBD2 (5 bases). This CDR3 has 15 residues. Trimming pared 1 base from V and 2 bases from J, leaving 10 bases between. Germline loops: CDR1 SGHTA, CDR2 FQGTGA. CDR3 amino acids: CASSLIEGDTDTQYF. The CDR3, as DNA: TGTGCCAGCAGCTTAATTGAGGGAGACACAGATACGCAGTATTTT.

V is TRBV6-6 and J is TRBJ1-6, with no clear D. Germline-derived CDR1 and CDR2 are MNHNY and SVGAGI (reference sequence). This CDR3 spans 15 amino acids. V was shortened by 0 bases and J by 3 bases, with 6 bases between the two germline ends. CDR3 in amino acids: CASSYSYSYNSPLHF. The CDR3 region has the DNA TGTGCCAGCAGTTACTCGTACAGCTATAATTCACCCCTCCACTTT.